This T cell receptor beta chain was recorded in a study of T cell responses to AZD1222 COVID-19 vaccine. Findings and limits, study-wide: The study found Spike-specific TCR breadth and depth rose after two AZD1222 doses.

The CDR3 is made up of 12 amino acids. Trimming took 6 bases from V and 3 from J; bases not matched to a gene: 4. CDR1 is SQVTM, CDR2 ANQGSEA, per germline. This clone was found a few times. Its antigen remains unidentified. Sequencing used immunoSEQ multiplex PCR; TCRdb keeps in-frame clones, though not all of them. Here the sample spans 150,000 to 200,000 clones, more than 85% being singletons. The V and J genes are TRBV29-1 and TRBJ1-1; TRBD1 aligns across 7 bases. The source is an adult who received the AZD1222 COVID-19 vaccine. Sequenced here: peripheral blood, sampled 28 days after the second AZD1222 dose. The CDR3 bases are TGCAGCGTCAGGGGGGCGGACACTGAAGCTTTCTTT. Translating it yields CSVRGADTEAFF.